Shown below are 25 T cell receptor beta chains from a single sample sequenced in a study of blood T cell repertoires in COVID-19. Sequencing was performed with immunoSEQ multiplex PCR; in TCRdb, only in-frame clones are kept and a portion is missing. The repertoire has roughly 250,000 clones, roughly 85% of them found once; the top ten carry around 0.97%. Sequencing was carried out using peripheral blood. The receptors were sampled from a man aged 40-49 years with acute or convalescent COVID-19.

The chain carries TRBV9 and TRBJ1-4; D is possibly TRBD1 (6 bases). Deletions cut 4 bases from V and 12 bases from J, with 22 bases between. The germline gives CDR1 SGDLS, CDR2 YYNGEE. The CDR3 is 15 residues long. CDR3 nucleotides: TGTGCCAGCAGCCCCCGAGGGACATCCGAGGGGGAACTGTTTTTT. The encoded protein is CASSPRGTSEGELFF.

The chain employs TRBV9 and TRBJ1-1, with 10 bases matching TRBD1. The CDR3 loop spans 16 amino acids. Germline trimming cut 4 bases from V and 1 base from J; bases unmatched to any gene: 7. From germline, CDR1 is SGDLS and CDR2 YYNGEE. The CDR3 DNA reads as TGTGCCAGCAGCCCGTGGACAGGGGGGAAGAACACTGAAGCTTTCTTT. It yields the protein CASSPWTGGKNTEAFF.

The V and J genes are TRBV5-1 and TRBJ2-7; 8 nucleotides align to TRBD1. The V gene's germline CDR1 is SGHRS and CDR2 YFSETQ. J was trimmed by 2 bases and V by 4 bases; bases with no gene match: 11. The CDR3 is 16 residues long. The CDR3 protein is CASSNYRATGAYEQYF. The CDR3 coding sequence is TGCGCCAGCAGCAACTACCGGGCGACAGGGGCCTACGAGCAGTACTTC.

The chain carries TRBV6-2 or TRBV6-3 and TRBJ1-1; TRBD1 aligns across 7 bases. The junction had 6 bases not matched to a gene; V was cut back by 5 bases and J by 9 bases. CDR1 MNHEY and CDR2 SVGEGT come from the germline V gene. The CDR3 has 12 amino acids. The CDR3 protein is CASSKRQGKAFF. DNA for the CDR3: TGTGCCAGCAGTAAGCGACAGGGTAAAGCTTTCTTT.

The chain employs TRBV28 and TRBJ1-2, with D maybe TRBD1 (5 bases). Germline CDR1 MDHEN, CDR2 SYDVKM. V was pared by 5 bases and J by 1 base, with 11 bases between. The CDR3 length is 14 residues. DNA for the CDR3: TGTGCCAGCAGTGACGGGGGTCTTAACTATGGCTACACCTTC. Translated: CASSDGGLNYGYTF.

The CDR3 DNA reads as TGTGCCAGCAGCGTAGCCCCAGCGGGGACTGAAGCTTTCTTT. Translating it yields CASSVAPAGTEAFF. The chain combines TRBV9 with TRBJ1-1; no reliable D call. Trimming left V 0 bases short and J 5 bases short, with 11 bases between. CDR3 length: 14 residues. Germline CDR1 reads SGDLS; CDR2 reads YYNGEE.

The chain combines TRBV24-1 with TRBJ1-2; D perhaps matches TRBD1 (6 bases). The ends were cut back, 3 bases at V and 8 bases at J, with 18 bases in the middle. Germline CDR1 and CDR2: KGHDR and SFDVKD. The CDR3 has 15 residues. In DNA form, the CDR3 reads TGTGCCACCAGTGATGGTCCACAGGGAAAGTTGGGCTACACCTTC. Protein product: CATSDGPQGKLGYTF.

This clone was seen a handful of times. This CDR3 is CASSLSGERRTGELFF. CDR3 nucleotides: TGTGCCAGCAGCTTATCAGGTGAAAGGCGCACCGGGGAGCTGTTTTTT. The chain joins TRBV5-5 to TRBJ2-2; the D is unclear. Germline V gene sequence: CDR1 SGHKS, CDR2 YYEKEE (reference sequence). V was trimmed by 2 bases and J by 4 bases, leaving 15 bases between them. This CDR3 region has 16 residues.

The genes are TRBV11-3 and TRBJ2-3, with 9 bases aligning to TRBD2. Germline V gene data show CDR1 as SGHNT and CDR2 as YENEEA. CDR3 length: 15 amino acids. Losses at the gene ends were 5 bases for V and 7 bases for J; bases not matched to a gene: 10. The CDR3 is CASSAGAGGPYTQYF. The CDR3 DNA sequence: TGTGCCAGCAGCGCCGGGGCGGGGGGGCCCTATACGCAGTATTTT. Looking up the rest from reference TRBV11-3 and TRBJ2-3 gives the full variable domain: EAGVVQSPRYKIIEKKQPVAFWCNPISGHNTLYWYLQNLGQGPELLIRYENEEAVDDSQLPKDRFSAERLKGVDSTLKIQPAELGDSAVYLCASSAGAGGPYTQYFGPGTRLTVL.

The gene calls are TRBV6-5 and TRBJ2-5, with TRBD1 matching 7 bases. CDR3 length: 14 residues. The germline CDR1 and CDR2 sequences are MNHEY and SVGAGI. Losses at the gene ends were 6 bases for V and 1 base for J; bases not matched to a gene: 5. In nucleotides, the CDR3 is TGTGCCAGCAGCGGACGGGACAGCCAAGAGACCCAGTACTTC. Its translation is CASSGRDSQETQYF.

The chain employs TRBV5-8 and TRBJ2-1; no definite D call. With 6 bases removed from V and 5 bases from J, the gap between germline ends came to 21 bases. CDR1 is SGHTS and CDR2 is YDEGEE in the germline V gene. This CDR3 comprises 16 residues. The CDR3 region is CASTLMRTVRNNEQFF. The CDR3 bases are TGTGCCAGCACCCTGATGAGAACGGTTAGAAACAATGAGCAGTTCTTC.

The rearrangement joins TRBV19 to TRBJ1-5, with TRBD1 matching over 8 bases. The J segment lost 4 bases and the V segment lost 10 bases, leaving 9 bases of the junction unmatched. This CDR3 comprises 14 residues. The V gene's germline CDR1 is LNHDA and CDR2 SQIVND (reference sequence). CDR3 nucleotide sequence: TGTGCCATTGATGGAAGGACAGGGAATCAGCCCCAGCATTTT. It specifies CAIDGRTGNQPQHF.

The chain combines TRBV7-3 with TRBJ2-1; 9 nucleotides line up with TRBD1. The CDR3 runs to 14 residues. CDR1 SGHTA and CDR2 FQGTGA come from the germline V gene. V shed 5 bases, J shed 7 bases, and the junction held 6 bases outside the gene matches. The CDR3 nucleotides read TGTGCCAGCAGCACAACAGGGGGCTGGAATGAGCAGTTCTTC. Translated: CASSTTGGWNEQFF.

This clone showed up just a few times. The J gene is TRBJ2-2, the V gene TRBV18, with D uncertain. Germline values: CDR1 KGHSH, CDR2 LQKENI. This CDR3 has 16 amino acids. V was cut by 3 bases and J by 7 bases, with 18 bases left in between. CDR3 sequence: CASSPVEVVVVGELFF. The DNA for the CDR3 is TGTGCCAGCTCACCCGTAGAAGTTGTCGTTGTCGGGGAGCTGTTTTTT.

The chain recombines TRBV7-2 with TRBJ2-1, with 15 positions matching TRBD2. CDR3 size: 15 residues. CDR1 and CDR2 (germline): SGHTA, FQGNSA. Germline trimming cut 3 bases from V and 11 bases from J; bases unmatched to any gene: 5. This CDR3 reads CASSLVGTSGGKQFF. The CDR3 DNA sequence: TGTGCCAGCAGCTTGGTCGGGACTAGCGGGGGGAAGCAGTTCTTC. The full variable domain, rest sourced from reference TRBV7-2 and TRBJ2-1, is GAGVSQSPSNKVTEKGKDVELRCDPISGHTALYWYRQSLGQGLEFLIYFQGNSAPDKSGLPSDRFSAERTGGSVSTLTIQRTQQEDSAVYLCASSLVGTSGGKQFFGPGTRLTVL.

The chain recombines TRBV5-5 with TRBJ2-5; D is ambiguous. The CDR3 runs to 13 residues. The germline V and J ends were trimmed by 1 base and 4 bases, with 8 bases remaining between them. CDR1 is SGHKS, CDR2 YYEKEE, per germline (reference sequence). The CDR3 sequence: CASSLSTPETQYF. CDR3 DNA: TGTGCCAGCAGCTTGAGCACCCCAGAGACCCAGTACTTC. The variable domain in full, completed from reference TRBV5-5 and TRBJ2-5, reads DAGVTQSPTHLIKTRGQQVTLRCSPISGHKSVSWYQQVLGQGPQFIFQYYEKEERGRGNFPDRFSARQFPNYSSELNVNALLLGDSALYLCASSLSTPETQYFGPGTRLLVL.

The chain combines TRBV3-1 (or the pseudogene TRBV3-2) with TRBJ1-5; D not resolved. V lost 4 bases to trimming and J lost 0 bases, with 7 bases between them. CDR1 LGHDT and CDR2 YNNKEL come from the germline V gene (reference sequence). The CDR3 extends over 14 amino acids. Written as DNA, the CDR3 is TGTGCCAGCAGCCGCGGCGGTAGCAATCAGCCCCAGCATTTT. As protein: CASSRGGSNQPQHF.

As DNA, the CDR3 is TGTGCCAGCAGTGCGGGTCAGCCCAACACTGAAGCTTTCTTT. It codes for CASSAGQPNTEAFF. The rearrangement uses TRBV2 and TRBJ1-1; no clear D. Germline V gene sequence: CDR1 SNHLY, CDR2 FYNNEI. The CDR3 is made up of 14 amino acids. V dropped 4 bases and J dropped 2 bases, with 11 bases sitting between them.

This clone has a handful of counts. The chain employs TRBV12-3 or TRBV12-4 and TRBJ1-2; TRBD1 matches at 8 bases. The CDR3 spans 12 residues. Germline trimming cut 6 bases from V and 13 bases from J; bases unmatched to any gene: 10. The CDR3 is CASSFRRDRSTF. The CDR3 DNA sequence: TGTGCCAGCAGCTTCCGCCGGGACAGGAGCACCTTC.

This chain uses TRBV9 with TRBJ2-7; 7 positions match TRBD2. CDR3 length equals 13 residues. Germline CDR1 and CDR2: SGDLS and YYNGEE. V shed 0 bases, J shed 6 bases, and the junction held 3 bases outside the gene matches. As DNA, the CDR3 is TGTGCCAGCAGCGTAGGCCTAGCGGCCGAGCAGTACTTC. Amino acids: CASSVGLAAEQYF.

The chain recombines TRBV11-1 with TRBJ1-1; D is undetermined. V was cut by 1 base and J by 8 bases, with 8 bases left in between. CDR1 is SGHAT, CDR2 FQDESV, per germline (reference sequence). The CDR3 has 12 residues. CDR3 DNA sequence: TGTGCCAGCAGCTTAGGACGGGTAGAAGCTTTCTTT. Amino acid sequence: CASSLGRVEAFF.

CDR3: CASSPILAGGTDTQYF. The DNA for the CDR3 is TGTGCCAGCTCACCAATACTGGCGGGGGGCACAGATACGCAGTATTTT. The V call is TRBV18, the J call TRBJ2-3; 7 bases line up with TRBD2. The CDR3 has 16 amino acids. The germline V gene encodes CDR1 KGHSH and CDR2 LQKENI. Losses at the gene ends were 2 bases for V and 1 base for J; bases not matched to a gene: 6.

The rearrangement joins TRBV19 to TRBJ1-1; tentative D call: TRBD1 (6 bases). V gave up 3 bases and J gave up 1 base, with 12 bases separating them. CDR3 length equals 15 residues. The germline gives CDR1 LNHDA, CDR2 SQIVND (reference sequence). This chain's CDR3 is CASSIHWTANTEAFF. CDR3 sequence (DNA): TGTGCCAGTAGTATTCATTGGACAGCGAACACTGAAGCTTTCTTT. Drawing the rest from reference TRBV19 and TRBJ1-1, the complete variable domain is DGGITQSPKYLFRKEGQNVTLSCEQNLNHDAMYWYRQDPGQGLRLIYYSQIVNDFQKGDIAEGYSVSREKKESFPLTVTSAQKNPTAFYLCASSIHWTANTEAFFGQGTRLTVV.

This chain connects TRBV7-9 to TRBJ1-1, with D unclear. Trimming took 4 bases from V and 5 from J, leaving 14 bases between them. CDR1 SEHNR and CDR2 FQNEAQ come from the germline V gene (reference sequence). CDR3 length: 14 amino acids. The CDR3 nucleotides read TGTGCCAGCAGCTCTGAGAGTAGAGGGACTGAAGCTTTCTTT. Translation gives CASSSESRGTEAFF.

The J gene is TRBJ2-7, the V gene TRBV14; the D gene is possibly TRBD1 (6 bases). Germline V gene sequence: CDR1 SGHDN, CDR2 FVKESK. The V and J ends lost 3 bases and 9 bases respectively, with 15 bases between them. The CDR3 has 13 residues. DNA of the CDR3: TGTGCCAGCAGCCAGGCCCCACAGGGTGGGCAGTACTTC. Amino acid sequence: CASSQAPQGGQYF. Combining the CDR3 with reference TRBV14 and TRBJ2-7 gives the whole variable domain EAGVTQFPSHSVIEKGQTVTLRCDPISGHDNLYWYRRVMGKEIKFLLHFVKESKQDESGMPNNRFLAERTGGTYSTLKVQPAELEDSGVYFCASSQAPQGGQYFGPGTRLTVT.